This entry describes one T cell receptor beta chain. The table came from immunoSEQ multiplex PCR; TCRdb's copy has only in-frame clones and leaves some out. The data contain about 80,000 clones, roughly nine tenths of them seen just once; the ten biggest clones take up 6% to 9.5%. Trimming pared 0 bases from V and 1 base from J, leaving 16 bases between. This CDR3 is 19 amino acids long. Looked up from germline, CDR1 is LGHDT and CDR2 is YNNKEL (reference sequence). The data are from a study of control samples from healthy donors and cancer patients. The V gene is TRBV3-1 (or the pseudogene TRBV3-2), the J gene TRBJ2-6; D is unresolved. The origin of this receptor is a woman aged 55-69 years in good health. Specimen: blood. The CDR3 DNA reads TGTGCCAGCAGCCAAGATTGGAGTGGGGTCTTTTCTGGGGCCAACGTCCTGACTTTC. Amino acids: CASSQDWSGVFSGANVLTF.